This T cell receptor (beta chain) appears in the sequencing data of a study of T cell responses to AZD1222 COVID-19 vaccine. The CDR3 is 15 residues long. After removal of 4 bases from V and 8 bases from J, the junction contained 13 bases not matched to a gene. CDR1 and CDR2 (germline): SGHRS, YFSETQ. Clones were sequenced by immunoSEQ multiplex PCR, and TCRdb holds only the in-frame ones, with some missing. Here the sample spans 140,000 to 150,000 clones, approximately 90% being singletons. The receptor was isolated from an adult in good health. Material: peripheral blood, obtained on day 0 of AZD1222 vaccination. The genes are TRBV5-1 and TRBJ1-2, with TRBD1 matching over 8 bases. CDR3 coding DNA: TGCGCCAGCAGCCCGACTTCAGGGGGCGCGTTCGGCTACACCTTC. Protein product: CASSPTSGGAFGYTF.